This T cell receptor beta chain was identified during a study of blood T cell repertoires in COVID-19. Sequenced by immunoSEQ multiplex PCR; TCRdb stores in-frame clones only, minus some. The sample has roughly 15,000 clones; approximately 81% are singletons. The CDR3 spans 16 residues. The V segment lost 3 bases and the J segment 2 bases; nucleotides outside the gene matches: 8. CDR1 is MGHRA and CDR2 is YSYEKL in the germline V gene. The sequenced sample consisted of peripheral blood. The receptor comes from a human donor in a cohort sampled during active COVID-19. The chain employs TRBV4-1 and TRBJ1-1, with TRBD1 matching 8 bases. CDR3 loop: CASSQVGQVVNTEAFF. The CDR3 region has the DNA TGCGCCAGCAGCCAGGTGGGACAGGTGGTAAACACTGAAGCTTTCTTT.